The TCR beta chain described here comes from a study of circulating and synovial CD4+ cells in juvenile arthritis (TCRdb year 2014). About the full investigation: Within each patient, the TCRbeta CDR3 repertoires of synovial CD4 T cells, bulk blood CD4 T cells and circulating HLA-DR+ CD4 T cells were compared. The goal of repertoire sequencing was to confirm that a circulating synovial-like CD4 T cell subset was enriched in synovial clonotypes.

Preparation of the library involved the immunoSEQ multiplex PCR assay. An external provider performed TCRbeta CDR3 sequencing as a commercial service. Regarding the original processing steps: The analyses relied on productive nucleotide sequences along with amino acid sequences obtained through in silico translation. Diversity was measured as Renyi entropy over a range of alpha values, and the median of 200 repeated subsamples was taken to equalise sample size. The distance between each pair of repertoires was calculated as one minus the Chao-modified Jaccard index, which corrects for under-sampling, and this distance was used for clustering. Frequency-weighted overlap with synovial clonotypes was calculated across 200 sample sizes, using 200 draws without replacement for each, and the value reported was the one at the size of the smaller sample. In TCRdb, the immuneACCESS table is reduced to in-frame sequences with V and J assigned. These tables do not hold every clone; where another copy was compared, an unresolved V gene accounts for under half, and the others remain unexplained. The DNA gave D and trimming, while V, J and clone size come from that table. Within this sample are around 35,000 clones, with just under 97% of them counted one time only. The ten largest clonotypes hold around 0.17% of the sample.

Donors of the sequenced samples were patients with active juvenile idiopathic arthritis. Cells were sorted right after thawing, and dead cells were excluded with Live/Dead Fixable Near-IR Stain. In its sample, this clone was seen once. The antigen it binds to is not known. The record has no base qualities; no much larger clone is one base away. The paper as a whole reports these results and caveats: Circulating pathogenic-like lymphocytes clustered together with synovial T cells, and compared with bulk blood, the circulating pathogenic-like lymphocytes shared a substantially higher fraction of CDR3 sequences with synovium. Because overlap with synovium rose as sequencing depth increased, the measured fractions of shared clonotypes likely underestimated the overlap of the full repertoire. CPL and bulk blood CD4 samples differed in T cell genome counts by at least an order of magnitude, so sample-size effects were addressed. Traditional Vbeta family usage analysis did not detect the difference between circulating pathogenic-like lymphocytes and bulk blood T cells. Lower diversity was observed in synovial and circulating pathogenic-like lymphocyte repertoires than in bulk blood CD4 repertoires, and some CPL samples were found to be as oligoclonal as synovium.

CDR1 and CDR2, looked up from the germline V gene (reference sequence), are MNHEY and SMNVEV. The CDR3 measures 14 amino acids from cysteine to phenylalanine. The DNA shown is the 42-base CDR3, in frame from base 1. The germline V and J ends show losses of 3 bases and 4 bases respectively, and no gene match explains 5 bases of the junction. The rearranged segments are TRBV27 and TRBJ2-5; a stretch of 7 junction bases matches TRBD1. Sequenced input: CD4+ T cells from blood. The TCR was taken from a human donor with juvenile idiopathic arthritis. The bases are TGTGCCAGCAGTTTTGCAAGGGGGCGAGAGACCCAGTACTTC. Protein translation: CASSFARGRETQYF.